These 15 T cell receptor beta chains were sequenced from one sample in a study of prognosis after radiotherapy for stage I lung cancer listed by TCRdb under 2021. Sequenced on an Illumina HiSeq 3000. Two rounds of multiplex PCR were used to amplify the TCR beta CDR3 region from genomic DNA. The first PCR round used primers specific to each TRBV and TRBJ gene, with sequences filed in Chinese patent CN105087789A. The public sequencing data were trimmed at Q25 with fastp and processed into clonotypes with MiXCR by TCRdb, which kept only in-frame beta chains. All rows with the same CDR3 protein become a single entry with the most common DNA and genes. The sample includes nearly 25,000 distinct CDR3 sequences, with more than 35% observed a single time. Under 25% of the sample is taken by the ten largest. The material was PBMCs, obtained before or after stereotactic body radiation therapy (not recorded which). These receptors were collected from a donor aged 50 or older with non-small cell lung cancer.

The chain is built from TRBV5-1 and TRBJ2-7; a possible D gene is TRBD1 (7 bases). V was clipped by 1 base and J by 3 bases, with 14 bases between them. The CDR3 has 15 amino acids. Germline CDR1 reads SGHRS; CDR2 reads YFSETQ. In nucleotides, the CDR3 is TGCGCCAGCAGCTTGTCGGGGGACAGATACTACGAGCAGTACTTC. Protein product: CASSLSGDRYYEQYF.

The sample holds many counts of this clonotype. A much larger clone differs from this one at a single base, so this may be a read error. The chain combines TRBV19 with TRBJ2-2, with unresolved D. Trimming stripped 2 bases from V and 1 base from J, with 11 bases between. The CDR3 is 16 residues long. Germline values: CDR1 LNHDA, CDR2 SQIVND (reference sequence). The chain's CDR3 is CASSIQELGNTGELFF. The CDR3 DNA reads TGTGCCAGTAGTATACAGGAACTGGGGAACACCGGGGAGCTGTTTTTT.

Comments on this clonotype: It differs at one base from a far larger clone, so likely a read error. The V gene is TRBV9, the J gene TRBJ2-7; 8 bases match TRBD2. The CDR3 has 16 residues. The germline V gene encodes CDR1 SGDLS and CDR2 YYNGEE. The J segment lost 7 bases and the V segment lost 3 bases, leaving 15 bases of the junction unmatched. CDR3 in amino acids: CASSARWTSSYNEQYF. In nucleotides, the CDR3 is TGTGCCAGCAGCGCACGATGGACTAGCTCCTACAATGAGCAGTACTTC.

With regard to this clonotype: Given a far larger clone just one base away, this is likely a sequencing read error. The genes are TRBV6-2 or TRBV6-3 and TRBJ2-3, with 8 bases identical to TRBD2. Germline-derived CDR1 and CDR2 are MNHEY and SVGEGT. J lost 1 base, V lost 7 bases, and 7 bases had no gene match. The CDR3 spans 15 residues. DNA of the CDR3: TGTGCCAGCATTGAAGCGGGGGCAGGCACAGATACGCAGTATTTT. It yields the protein CASIEAGAGTDTQYF.

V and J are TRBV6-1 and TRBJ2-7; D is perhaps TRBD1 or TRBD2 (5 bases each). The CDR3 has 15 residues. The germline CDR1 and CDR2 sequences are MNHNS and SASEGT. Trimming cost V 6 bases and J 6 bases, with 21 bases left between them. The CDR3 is CASSTSLGTALEQYF. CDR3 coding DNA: TGTGCCAGCAGCACATCACTAGGGACCGCTCTCGAGCAGTACTTC.

The CDR3 DNA follows: TGTGCCAGCAGCACCTACAGGTGGGTGAACACCGGGGAGCTGTTTTTT. Translating it yields CASSTYRWVNTGELFF. The chain joins TRBV7-2 to TRBJ2-2, with D possibly matching TRBD1 (5 bases). CDR1 and CDR2 (germline): SGHTA, FQGNSA. V dropped 5 bases and J dropped 1 base, with 14 bases sitting between them. CDR3 length: 16 amino acids.

For the CDR3, the DNA is TGTGCCAGTAGTATTACGGGAGGGCCTTACGAGCAGTACTTC. It yields the protein CASSITGGPYEQYF. The chain has TRBV24-1 and TRBJ2-7, with 8 nucleotides matching TRBD2. From germline, CDR1 is KGHDR and CDR2 SFDVKD. The CDR3 extends over 14 amino acids. With 11 bases clipped from V and 4 bases from J, the junction kept 12 bases outside the gene matches.

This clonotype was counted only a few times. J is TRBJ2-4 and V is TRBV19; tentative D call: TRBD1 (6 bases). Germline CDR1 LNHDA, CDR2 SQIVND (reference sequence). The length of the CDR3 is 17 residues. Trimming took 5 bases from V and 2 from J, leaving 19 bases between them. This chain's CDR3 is CASSLFDGGATKNIQYF. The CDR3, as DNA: TGTGCCAGTAGTTTATTCGATGGGGGCGCAACCAAAAACATTCAGTACTTC.

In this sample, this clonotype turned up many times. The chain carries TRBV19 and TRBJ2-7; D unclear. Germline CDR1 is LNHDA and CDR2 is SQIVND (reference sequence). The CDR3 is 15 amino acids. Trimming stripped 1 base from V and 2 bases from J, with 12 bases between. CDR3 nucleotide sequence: TGTGCCAGTAGTATAGGTCCCCTATTAACCTACGAGCAGTACTTC. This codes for CASSIGPLLTYEQYF.

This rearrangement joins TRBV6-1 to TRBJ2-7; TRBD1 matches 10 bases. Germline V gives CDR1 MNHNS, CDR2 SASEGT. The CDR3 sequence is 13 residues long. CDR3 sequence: CPARGQGSGEQYF. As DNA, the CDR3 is TGTCCCGCAAGGGGACAGGGGTCCGGAGAGCAGTACTTC.

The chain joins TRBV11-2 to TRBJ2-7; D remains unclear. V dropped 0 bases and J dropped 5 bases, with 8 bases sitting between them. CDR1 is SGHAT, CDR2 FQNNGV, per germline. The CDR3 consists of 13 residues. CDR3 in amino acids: CASSLETPNEQYF. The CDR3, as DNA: TGTGCCAGCAGCTTAGAGACTCCTAACGAGCAGTACTTC. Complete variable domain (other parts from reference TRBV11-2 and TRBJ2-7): EAGVAQSPRYKIIEKRQSVAFWCNPISGHATLYWYQQILGQGPKLLIQFQNNGVVDDSQLPKDRFSAERLKGVDSTLKIQPAKLEDSAVYLCASSLETPNEQYFGPGTRLTVT.

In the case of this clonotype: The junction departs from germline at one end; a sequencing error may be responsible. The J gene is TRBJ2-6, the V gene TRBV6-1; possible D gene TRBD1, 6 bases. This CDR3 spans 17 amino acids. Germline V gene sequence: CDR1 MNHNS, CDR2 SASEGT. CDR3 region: CASSEREGVYGANVLTF. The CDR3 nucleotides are TGTGCCAGCAGTGAACGAGAGGGGGTATATGGGGCAAACGTCCTGACTTTC.

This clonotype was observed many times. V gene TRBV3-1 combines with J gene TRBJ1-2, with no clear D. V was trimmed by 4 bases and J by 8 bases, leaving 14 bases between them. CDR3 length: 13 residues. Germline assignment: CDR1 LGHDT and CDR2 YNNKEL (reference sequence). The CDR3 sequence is CASSPEEGFGYTF. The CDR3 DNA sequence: TGTGCCAGCAGCCCCGAGGAAGGTTTCGGCTACACCTTC.

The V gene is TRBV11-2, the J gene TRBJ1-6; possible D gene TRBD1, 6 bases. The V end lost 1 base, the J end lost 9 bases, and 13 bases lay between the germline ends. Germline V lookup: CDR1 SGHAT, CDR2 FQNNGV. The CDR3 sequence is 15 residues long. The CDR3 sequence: CASSLVQGGGSPLHF. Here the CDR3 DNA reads TGTGCCAGCAGCTTAGTACAGGGAGGAGGTTCACCCCTCCACTTT.

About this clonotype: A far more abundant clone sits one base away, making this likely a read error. CDR3 sequence reads: CASSVRARDNTEAFF. As DNA, the CDR3 is TGTGCCAGCAGTGTCAGGGCCCGGGATAACACTGAAGCTTTCTTT. This rearrangement joins TRBV6-4 to TRBJ1-1; a possible D gene is TRBD1 (5 bases). V was pared by 4 bases and J by 2 bases, with 14 bases between. CDR3 length equals 15 residues. CDR1 is MRHNA, CDR2 SNTAGT, per germline.